The 25 T cell receptor beta chains reported below all come from one sample, sequenced in a study of T-cell reconstitution after alpha-beta-depleted transplantation in children. The authors prepared the TCRbeta library with unique molecular identifiers. TCRdb used MiXCR to reprocess the PCR reads, holding one entry per CDR3 protein. The sample records a few hundred thousand distinct CDR3 sequences, approximately 10% being singletons. The sequencing used PBMCs from the stem cell graft donor, collected from the stem cell graft. Source of these receptors: a human donor who donated a stem cell graft to a child with acute lymphoblastic leukemia.

This clonotype appeared a few times. The chain couples TRBV7-2 to TRBJ2-3; 8 positions match TRBD2. Germline CDR1 is SGHTA and CDR2 is FQGNSA. This CDR3 has 15 residues. The ends lost 3 bases at V and 6 bases at J; junction bases unmatched: 8. The CDR3 protein is CASSLAGAGADTQYF. CDR3 in DNA: TGTGCCAGCAGCTTGGCGGGAGCGGGGGCTGATACGCAGTATTTT.

The genes are TRBV5-6 and TRBJ1-5; maybe TRBD1 (6 bases). The CDR3 consists of 12 residues. Germline CDR1 and CDR2: SGHDT and YYEEEE. V lost 3 bases and J 9 bases, leaving 10 bases between the germline ends. In DNA form, the CDR3 reads TGTGCCAGCAGCTCGACAGGAGGGCCCCAGCATTTT. This codes for CASSSTGGPQHF.

The chain employs TRBV4-3 and TRBJ2-7; D possibly corresponds to TRBD1 (7 bases). Germline V gene lookup returns CDR1 LGHNA and CDR2 YSLEER. The CDR3 loop spans 15 amino acids. V lost 5 bases and J lost 2, with 16 bases in between. Here the CDR3 DNA reads TGCGCCAGCAGCAGGGCTCAGGGGGGAACCTACGAGCAGTACTTC. This sequence encodes CASSRAQGGTYEQYF.

The gene calls are TRBV30 and TRBJ2-5; weak D call: TRBD2 (6 bases). V was shortened by 5 bases and J by 5 bases, with 18 bases between the two germline ends. Germline values: CDR1 GTSNPN, CDR2 SVGIG (reference sequence). The CDR3 sequence is 14 residues long. The CDR3 spells CAWERSGSAETQYF. The CDR3 coding sequence is TGTGCCTGGGAAAGGTCCGGGAGTGCGGAGACCCAGTACTTC.

In its sample, this clonotype was seen many times. The genes are TRBV3-1 and TRBJ2-2; maybe TRBD1 (6 bases). The CDR3 has 14 amino acids. The germline V gene encodes CDR1 LGHDT and CDR2 YNNKEL (reference sequence). The V gene lost 3 bases and the J gene lost 6 bases, with 11 bases spanning the gap. The CDR3 is CASSQAGAAGELFF. The CDR3, as DNA: TGTGCCAGCAGCCAGGCAGGGGCGGCCGGGGAGCTGTTTTTT.

This clonotype was observed a handful of times. V and J are TRBV4-1 and TRBJ1-6; a possible D gene is TRBD1 (6 bases). Germline V CDR1 and CDR2: MGHRA, YSYEKL. This CDR3 spans 16 amino acids. Between the trimmed V and J ends, which lost 4 bases and 5 bases, there was a span of 15 bases. The chain's CDR3 is CASSLRGTMDNSPLHF. In DNA form, the CDR3 reads TGCGCCAGCAGCCTCAGGGGTACGATGGATAATTCACCCCTCCACTTT.

This clonotype was counted only a few times. The chain employs TRBV7-8 and TRBJ1-5, with no clear D. The CDR3 contains 16 residues. Per the germline V gene, CDR1 is SGHVS and CDR2 is FQNEAQ. The V end lost 4 bases, the J end lost 3 bases, and 16 bases lay between the germline ends. The CDR3 is CASSSSPGRTNQPQHF. CDR3 in DNA: TGTGCCAGCAGCTCCAGCCCCGGCCGGACCAATCAGCCCCAGCATTTT.

This clonotype was counted only a few times. This rearrangement joins TRBV12-3 or TRBV12-4 to TRBJ2-3; the D gene is possibly TRBD2 (5 bases). Between the trimmed V and J ends, which lost 3 bases and 2 bases, there was a span of 9 bases. The CDR3 has 14 residues. CDR3: CASSFVDFTDTQYF. In DNA form, the CDR3 reads TGTGCCAGCAGTTTTGTGGACTTCACAGATACGCAGTATTTT.

This clonotype was detected a few times. This sequence joins TRBV5-1 and TRBJ2-1, with D perhaps TRBD2 (5 bases). The CDR3 has 14 amino acids. V lost 7 bases to trimming and J lost 2 bases, with 13 bases between them. Germline CDR1 is SGHRS and CDR2 is YFSETQ. CDR3 region: CASQQEVAYNEQFF. As DNA, the CDR3 is TGCGCCAGCCAGCAGGAGGTAGCCTACAATGAGCAGTTCTTC.

This clonotype occurred many times. The J gene is TRBJ2-1, the V gene TRBV5-1; D is possibly TRBD1 or TRBD2 (5 bases each). The CDR3 has 14 residues. Trimming removed 0 bases at V and 2 bases at J, with 6 bases between. The germline V gene has CDR1 SGHRS and CDR2 YFSETQ. The CDR3 loop reads CASSLGDPYNEQFF. CDR3 in DNA: TGCGCCAGCAGCTTGGGGGACCCCTACAATGAGCAGTTCTTC.

This clonotype was observed a few times. CDR3 in DNA: TGTGCCAGCAGCCCGGGCGCTAGCACACAAGAGACCCAGTACTTC. It specifies CASSPGASTQETQYF. The rearrangement links TRBV11-3 to TRBJ2-5; weak D call: TRBD2 (5 bases). This CDR3 region has 15 residues. Looked up from germline, CDR1 is SGHNT and CDR2 is YENEEA. V was trimmed by 5 bases and J by 2 bases, leaving 15 bases between them.

This clonotype was detected ten times or more. The chain is built from TRBV20-1 and TRBJ2-1; TRBD2 matches at 10 bases. The CDR3 is 12 amino acids. V shed 3 bases and J 12 bases; nucleotides not matched to a gene: 5. Germline CDR1 reads DFQATT; CDR2 reads SNEGSKA (reference sequence). The CDR3 spells CSARASGSLQFF. The DNA of the CDR3 is TGCAGTGCTAGGGCTAGCGGGAGTCTGCAGTTCTTC.

This clonotype was detected once. J is TRBJ2-5 and V is TRBV18; maybe TRBD2 (5 bases). The CDR3 is 15 residues long. Between the trimmed V and J ends, which lost 3 bases and 4 bases, there was a span of 15 bases. Germline CDR1 KGHSH, CDR2 LQKENI. CDR3 protein: CASSPTPSGIETQYF. The CDR3 region has the DNA TGTGCCAGCTCACCTACCCCCAGCGGAATAGAGACCCAGTACTTC.

This clonotype was detected a few times. CDR3 protein: CASVPGGRAEQFF. CDR3 bases: TGTGCCAGCGTCCCTGGCGGGAGGGCTGAGCAGTTCTTC. The chain has TRBV6-2 or TRBV6-3 and TRBJ2-1, with 9 bases identical to TRBD2. Germline V gene lookup returns CDR1 MNHEY and CDR2 SVGEGT. The CDR3 has 13 residues. V trimming: 8 bases; J trimming: 9 bases; junction bases outside the gene matches: 8.

The table lists this clonotype with many counts. The chain uses TRBV12-3 or TRBV12-4 and TRBJ1-1, with D uncertain. This CDR3 has 10 residues. V lost 3 bases and J 5 bases, leaving 1 base between the germline ends. CDR3 residues: CASSLTEAFF. CDR3 nucleotides: TGTGCCAGCAGTTTGACTGAAGCTTTCTTT.

This sequence joins TRBV6-1 and TRBJ1-2; maybe TRBD1 (5 bases). Trimming pared 2 bases from V and 2 bases from J, leaving 15 bases between. Germline V gene lookup returns CDR1 MNHNS and CDR2 SASEGT. The CDR3 has 16 amino acids. CDR3 nucleotide sequence: TGTGCCAGCAGTGAAAGGTGGACGGGACTGAACTATGGCTACACCTTC. Amino acids: CASSERWTGLNYGYTF.

J is TRBJ2-1 and V is TRBV12-3 or TRBV12-4; D perhaps matches TRBD1 (6 bases). Between the trimmed V and J ends, which lost 6 bases and 6 bases, there was a span of 12 bases. There are 13 residues in the CDR3. The CDR3 sequence is CASSMTGGNEQFF. CDR3 DNA: TGTGCCAGCAGCATGACAGGAGGCAATGAGCAGTTCTTC.

This clonotype was seen at least ten times. The chain recombines TRBV20-1 with TRBJ1-4; D might be TRBD1 (5 bases). This CDR3 is 15 amino acids long. V was clipped by 3 bases and J by 5 bases, with 16 bases between them. Germline loops: CDR1 DFQATT, CDR2 SNEGSKA (reference sequence). CDR3 protein: CSASPGPGLNEKLFF. CDR3 DNA: TGCAGTGCTAGCCCAGGGCCAGGACTAAATGAAAAACTGTTTTTT.

This clonotype was counted only a few times. The genes are TRBV29-1 and TRBJ1-1, with 7 bases fitting TRBD1. This CDR3 spans 14 amino acids. Germline V gives CDR1 SQVTM, CDR2 ANQGSEA. V lost 6 bases, J lost 5 bases, and 12 bases stayed unmatched. The CDR3 loop is CSVTLGGTETEAFF. CDR3 nucleotide sequence: TGCAGCGTAACCCTCGGCGGGACAGAGACTGAAGCTTTCTTT.

This clonotype was found many times. The J gene is TRBJ1-2, the V gene TRBV5-1; D may be TRBD1 (6 bases). The V end lost 7 bases, the J end lost 6 bases, and 19 bases lay between the germline ends. Germline V CDR1 and CDR2: SGHRS, YFSETQ. CDR3 length: 14 amino acids. Here the CDR3 reads CASADQQGSDGYTF. Written as DNA, the CDR3 is TGCGCCAGCGCTGACCAACAGGGATCTGATGGCTACACCTTC.

This clonotype was counted at least ten times. The chain couples TRBV4-3 to TRBJ1-6; tentatively, D is TRBD1 (6 bases). This CDR3 is built from 17 residues. V lost 3 bases to trimming and J lost 1 base, with 13 bases between them. CDR1 and CDR2 from the germline V gene are LGHNA and YSLEER. CDR3 nucleotide sequence: TGCGCCAGCAGCCAGCACAGGGATGTGTCCTATAATTCACCCCTCCACTTT. The encoded protein is CASSQHRDVSYNSPLHF.

The gene calls are TRBV12-3 or TRBV12-4 and TRBJ2-3; D perhaps matches TRBD2 (6 bases). V shed 3 bases and J shed 4 bases, with 20 bases lying between them. There are 17 residues in the CDR3. This chain's CDR3 is CASSFSLGLRDPDTQYF. The CDR3 DNA reads TGTGCCAGCAGTTTCTCTCTCGGGTTGCGGGACCCAGATACGCAGTATTTT.

J is TRBJ2-7 and V is TRBV7-2; TRBD2 matches at 8 bases. CDR3 length equals 13 residues. Germline V gives CDR1 SGHTA, CDR2 FQGNSA. Trimming at V came to 5 bases and at J to 6 bases, leaving 6 bases not matched to a gene. The CDR3 region has the DNA TGTGCCAGCAGCGCCTGGACTAGCAGCGAGCAGTACTTC. This codes for CASSAWTSSEQYF.

This chain uses TRBV7-3 with TRBJ2-2, with TRBD1 matching over 7 bases. Per the germline V gene, CDR1 is SGHTA and CDR2 is FQGTGA. V lost 5 bases and J lost 2; bases outside the gene matches: 8. The CDR3 has 16 residues. The CDR3 bases are TGTGCCAGCAGCGTCCCCCGACAGGGAAACACCGGGGAGCTGTTTTTT. This codes for CASSVPRQGNTGELFF.

The V gene is TRBV15, the J gene TRBJ2-7; D is uncertain. CDR3 length: 13 residues. The V end lost 1 base, the J end lost 4 bases, and 8 bases lay between the germline ends. CDR1 LNHNV and CDR2 YYDKDF come from the germline V gene (reference sequence). CDR3 nucleotide sequence: TGTGCCACCAGCAGAGGCAGATGGTACGAGCAGTACTTC. Protein sequence: CATSRGRWYEQYF.